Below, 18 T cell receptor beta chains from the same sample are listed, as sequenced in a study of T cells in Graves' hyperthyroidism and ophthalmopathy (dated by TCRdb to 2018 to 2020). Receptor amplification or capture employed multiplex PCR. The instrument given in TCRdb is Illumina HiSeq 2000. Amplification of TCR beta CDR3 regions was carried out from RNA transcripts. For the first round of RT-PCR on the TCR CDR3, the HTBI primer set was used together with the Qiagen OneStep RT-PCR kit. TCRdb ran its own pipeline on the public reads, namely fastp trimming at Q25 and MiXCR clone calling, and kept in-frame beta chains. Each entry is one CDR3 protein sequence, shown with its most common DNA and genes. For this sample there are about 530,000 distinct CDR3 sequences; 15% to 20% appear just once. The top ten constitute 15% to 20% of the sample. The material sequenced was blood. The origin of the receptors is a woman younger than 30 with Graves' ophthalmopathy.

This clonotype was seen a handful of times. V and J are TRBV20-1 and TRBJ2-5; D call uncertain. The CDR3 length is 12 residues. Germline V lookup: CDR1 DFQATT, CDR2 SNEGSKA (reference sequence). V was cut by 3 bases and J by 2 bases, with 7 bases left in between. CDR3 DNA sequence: TGCAGTGCTAGTACATCACAAGAGACCCAGTACTTC. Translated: CSASTSQETQYF.

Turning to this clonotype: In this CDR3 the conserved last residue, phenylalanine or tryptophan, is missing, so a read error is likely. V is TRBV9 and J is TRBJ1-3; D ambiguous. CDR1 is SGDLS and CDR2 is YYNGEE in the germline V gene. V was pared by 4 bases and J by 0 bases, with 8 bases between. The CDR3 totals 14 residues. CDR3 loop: CASSPQSSGNTIYS. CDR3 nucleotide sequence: TGTGCCAGCAGCCCCCAAAGCTCTGGAAACACCATATATTCT.

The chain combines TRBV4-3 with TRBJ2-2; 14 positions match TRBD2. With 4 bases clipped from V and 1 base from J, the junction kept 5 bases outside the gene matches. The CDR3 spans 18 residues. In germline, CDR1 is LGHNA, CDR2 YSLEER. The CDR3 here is CASSLAGTSGGNTGELFF. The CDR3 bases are TGCGCCAGCAGCCTAGCCGGGACTAGCGGGGGGAACACCGGGGAGCTGTTTTTT.

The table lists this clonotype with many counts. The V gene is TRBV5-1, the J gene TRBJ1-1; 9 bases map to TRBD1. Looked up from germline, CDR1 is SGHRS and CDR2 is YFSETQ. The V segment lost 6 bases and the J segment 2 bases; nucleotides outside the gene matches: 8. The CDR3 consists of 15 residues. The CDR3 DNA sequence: TGCGCCAGCACCCTACGGACAGGGGACAACACTGAAGCTTTCTTT. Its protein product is CASTLRTGDNTEAFF.

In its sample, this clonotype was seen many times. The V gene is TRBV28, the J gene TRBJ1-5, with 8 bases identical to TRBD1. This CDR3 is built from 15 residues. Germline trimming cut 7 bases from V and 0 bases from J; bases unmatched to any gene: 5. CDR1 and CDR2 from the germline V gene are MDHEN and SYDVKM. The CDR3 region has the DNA TGTGCCAGCAAACGGACAGGGTATAGCAATCAGCCCCAGCATTTT. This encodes CASKRTGYSNQPQHF.

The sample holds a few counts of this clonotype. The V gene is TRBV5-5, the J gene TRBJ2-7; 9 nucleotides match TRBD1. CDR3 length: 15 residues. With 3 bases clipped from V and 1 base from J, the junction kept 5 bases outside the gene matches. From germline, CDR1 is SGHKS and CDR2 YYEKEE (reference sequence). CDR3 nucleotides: TGTGCCAGCAGCTATGACAGGGGGGAGTCCTACGAGCAGTACTTC. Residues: CASSYDRGESYEQYF.

The CDR3 sequence is CASSQVRVLTGNTIYF. The CDR3 DNA follows: TGTGCCAGCAGCCAAGTCCGGGTACTTACTGGAAACACCATATATTTT. The genes are TRBV3-1 and TRBJ1-3; no clear D. The V end was cut by 1 base, the J end by 2 bases, with 12 bases between. CDR3 length equals 16 residues. Germline CDR1 LGHDT, CDR2 YNNKEL (reference sequence).

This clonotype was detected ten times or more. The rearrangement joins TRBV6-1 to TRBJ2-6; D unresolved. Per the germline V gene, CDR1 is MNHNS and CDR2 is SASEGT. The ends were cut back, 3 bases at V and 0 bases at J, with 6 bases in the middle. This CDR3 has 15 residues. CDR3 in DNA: TGTGCCAGCAGTGAGTCGCCCTCTGGGGCCAACGTCCTGACTTTC. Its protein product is CASSESPSGANVLTF.

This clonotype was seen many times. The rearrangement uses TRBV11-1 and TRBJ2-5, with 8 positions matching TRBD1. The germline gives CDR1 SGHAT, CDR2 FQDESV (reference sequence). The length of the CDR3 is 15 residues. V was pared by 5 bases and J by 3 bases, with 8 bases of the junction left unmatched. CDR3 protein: CASSNYMTGEETQYF. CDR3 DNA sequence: TGTGCCAGCAGCAACTACATGACAGGGGAAGAGACCCAGTACTTC.

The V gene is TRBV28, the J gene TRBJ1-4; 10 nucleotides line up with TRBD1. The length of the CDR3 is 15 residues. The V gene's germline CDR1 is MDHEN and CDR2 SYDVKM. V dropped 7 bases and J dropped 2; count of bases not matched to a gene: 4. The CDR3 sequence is CASTPGQGTNEKLFF. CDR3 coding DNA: TGTGCCAGCACTCCGGGACAGGGGACTAATGAAAAACTGTTTTTT. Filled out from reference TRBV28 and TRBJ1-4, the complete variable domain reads DVKVTQSSRYLVKRTGEKVFLECVQDMDHENMFWYRQDPGLGLRLIYFSYDVKMKEKGDIPEGYSVSREKKERFSLILESASTNQTSMYLCASTPGQGTNEKLFFGSGTQLSVL.

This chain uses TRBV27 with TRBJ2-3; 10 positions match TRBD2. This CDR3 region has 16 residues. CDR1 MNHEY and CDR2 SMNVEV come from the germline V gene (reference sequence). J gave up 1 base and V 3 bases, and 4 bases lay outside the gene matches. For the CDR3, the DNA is TGTGCCAGCAGTTTCTCGACTAGCGGGCGCACAGATACGCAGTATTTT. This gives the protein CASSFSTSGRTDTQYF.

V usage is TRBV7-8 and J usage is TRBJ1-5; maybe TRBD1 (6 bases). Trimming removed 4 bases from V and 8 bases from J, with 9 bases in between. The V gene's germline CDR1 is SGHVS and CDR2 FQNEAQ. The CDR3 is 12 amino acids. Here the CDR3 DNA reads TGTGCCAGCAGCTCGAACAGGGAGCCCCAGCATTTT. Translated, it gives CASSSNREPQHF. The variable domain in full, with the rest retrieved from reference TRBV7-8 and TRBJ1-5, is GAGVSQSPRYKVAKRGQDVALRCDPISGHVSLFWYQQALGQGPEFLTYFQNEAQLDKSGLPSDRFFAERPEGSVSTLKIQRTQQEDSAVYLCASSSNREPQHFGDGTRLSIL.

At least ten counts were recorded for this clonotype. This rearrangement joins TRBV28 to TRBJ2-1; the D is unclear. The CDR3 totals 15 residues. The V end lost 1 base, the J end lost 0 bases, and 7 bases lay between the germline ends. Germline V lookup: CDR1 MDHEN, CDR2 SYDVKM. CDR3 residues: CASSLYQSSYNEQFF. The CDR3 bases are TGTGCCAGCAGTTTATACCAGAGCTCCTACAATGAGCAGTTCTTC.

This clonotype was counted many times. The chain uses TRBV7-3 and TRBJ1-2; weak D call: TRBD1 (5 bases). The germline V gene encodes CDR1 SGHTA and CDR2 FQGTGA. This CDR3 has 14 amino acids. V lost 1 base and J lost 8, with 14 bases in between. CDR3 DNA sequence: TGTGCCAGCAGCTTAAAGGGCAGGGTAGTGGGCTACACCTTC. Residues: CASSLKGRVVGYTF.

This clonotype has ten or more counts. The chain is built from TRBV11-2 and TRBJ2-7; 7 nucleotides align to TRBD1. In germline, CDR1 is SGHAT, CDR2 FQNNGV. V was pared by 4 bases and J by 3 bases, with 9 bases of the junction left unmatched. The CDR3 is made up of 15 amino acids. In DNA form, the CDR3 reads TGTGCCAGCAGCTCCCACGACAGGGACAGCTACGAGCAGTACTTC. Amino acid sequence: CASSSHDRDSYEQYF.

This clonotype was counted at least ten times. CDR3 sequence reads: CASSREGDEQFF. CDR3 coding DNA: TGTGCCAGCTCAAGGGAGGGGGATGAGCAGTTCTTC. The rearrangement links TRBV18 to TRBJ2-1, with D maybe TRBD2 (7 bases). This CDR3 spans 12 amino acids. Between the trimmed V and J ends, which lost 5 bases and 8 bases, there was a span of 10 bases. Germline CDR1 reads KGHSH; CDR2 reads LQKENI.

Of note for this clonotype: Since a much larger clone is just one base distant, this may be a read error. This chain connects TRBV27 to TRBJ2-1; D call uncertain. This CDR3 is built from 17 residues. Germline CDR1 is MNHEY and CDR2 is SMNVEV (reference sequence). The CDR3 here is CDSTTYKGRQPTDEQFF. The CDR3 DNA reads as TGTGACAGCACCACATACAAGGGCCGTCAACCTACAGATGAGCAGTTCTTC.

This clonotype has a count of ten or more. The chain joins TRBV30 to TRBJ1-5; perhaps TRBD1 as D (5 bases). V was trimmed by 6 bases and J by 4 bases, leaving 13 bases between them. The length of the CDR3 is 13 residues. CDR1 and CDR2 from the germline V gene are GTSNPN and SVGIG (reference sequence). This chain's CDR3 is CACAPQGNQPQHF. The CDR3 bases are TGTGCCTGCGCCCCCCAGGGAAATCAGCCCCAGCATTTT.